This entry is about one TCR beta chain. Its specificity is unknown. The CDR3 runs to 15 residues. Germline CDR1 reads LGHNA; CDR2 reads YSLEER. The ends lost 4 bases at V and 5 bases at J; junction bases unmatched: 5. The data belong to a study of beta chain features in type 1 diabetes. Study-wide results and limits: Researchers report that Type 1 diabetes patients had moderately but significantly shorter TCRB CDR3s across all four CD4+ subsets. Sampled from patients, naive, central memory and Treg TCRB repertoires appeared more similar than those sampled from healthy donors.

Sort purity for all populations was recorded as exceeding 98%. The entirety of the isolated RNA underwent reverse transcription, so expressed TCRB transcripts were sequenced. An average roughly 3.5 million reads came from naive, central memory and regulatory T cell samples. Repertoires were generated with immunoSEQ multiplex PCR, while TCRdb's copy carries only in-frame clones and drops some. Here the sample spans over 55,000 clones, 52% being singletons. The sequenced sample was Tregs from blood. The rearrangement links TRBV4-3 to TRBJ2-7; 13 bases are shared with TRBD2. The clonotype comes from a woman in her thirties or forties with type 1 diabetes. The CDR3 nucleotides are TGCGCCAGCAGCCCGGGGACTAGCGGGATAAACGAGCAGTACTTC. It codes for CASSPGTSGINEQYF.